Each of the 22 T cell receptor beta chains below was sequenced from the same sample in a study of shared clonotypes between healthy human individuals (dated by TCRdb to 2019 to 2021). CD8 naive samples were CD45RO-negative cells positively selected for CCR7, giving a CD45RA+CCR7+ population that excluded TemRA cells. The library relied on the immunoSEQ multiplex PCR assay. TCRdb re-hosts the immuneACCESS table, in-frame sequences only. Its copies lack some clones; in the studies checked, an unresolved V gene accounts for under half of them, and the cause for the rest is not known. Counted in this sample were 1.5 million to 2.5 million clones; approximately 94% of them appeared once. The ten largest clones take up around 1.2% of the sample. The sequenced material came from naive CD8+ T cells sorted from blood. The cell subset or site label on this specimen signifies: CD45RA+CCR7+. These receptors were obtained from a man aged 18 to 30 in good health.

The V and J genes are TRBV6-5 and TRBJ2-1; 10 bases are shared with TRBD2. Germline V CDR1 and CDR2: MNHEY, SVGAGI. The V and J ends lost 5 bases and 4 bases, in that order; junction bases with no gene match: 5. The CDR3 spans 15 residues. CDR3 DNA sequence: TGTGCCAGCAGTCCTCTAGCGGGGGCGTACAATGAGCAGTTCTTC. Translating gives CASSPLAGAYNEQFF.

The chain carries TRBV9 and TRBJ2-3, with TRBD2 matching over 13 bases. The CDR3 is made up of 18 amino acids. The germline gives CDR1 SGDLS, CDR2 YYNGEE. The trim removed 4 bases at V and 4 bases at J, leaving 12 bases unmatched. The CDR3: CASSQEGVTSGGSDTQYF. As DNA, the CDR3 is TGTGCCAGCAGCCAGGAGGGAGTGACTAGCGGGGGGTCAGATACGCAGTATTTT. The full variable domain, rest sourced from reference TRBV9 and TRBJ2-3, is DSGVTQTPKHLITATGQRVTLRCSPRSGDLSVYWYQQSLDQGLQFLIQYYNGEERAKGNILERFSAQQFPDLHSELNLSSLELGDSALYFCASSQEGVTSGGSDTQYFGPGTRLTVL.

V gene TRBV27 combines with J gene TRBJ2-3; D uncertain. V gave up 7 bases and J gave up 2 bases, with 7 bases separating them. Germline assignment: CDR1 MNHEY and CDR2 SMNVEV (reference sequence). CDR3 length: 12 amino acids. CDR3 protein: CASTLLTDTQYF. Written as DNA, the CDR3 is TGTGCCAGCACCCTTCTCACAGATACGCAGTATTTT.

The rearrangement links TRBV5-6 to TRBJ1-2; D perhaps matches TRBD1 (6 bases). The CDR3 totals 15 residues. The germline gives CDR1 SGHDT, CDR2 YYEEEE. The germline V and J ends were trimmed by 6 bases and 7 bases, with 22 bases remaining between them. DNA for the CDR3: TGTGCCAGCACCGTCAACTGGGGGGGCGGAGGTGGCTACACCTTC. Residues: CASTVNWGGGGGYTF.

The gene calls are TRBV9 and TRBJ1-6; D ambiguous. The germline CDR1 and CDR2 sequences are SGDLS and YYNGEE. Trimming pared 1 base from V and 9 bases from J, leaving 17 bases between. This CDR3 region has 16 residues. CDR3 amino acids: CASSVPADGSTSPLHF. The CDR3 DNA reads as TGTGCCAGCAGCGTACCGGCGGACGGATCCACTTCACCCCTCCACTTT.

The CDR3 here is CASSSQSGTQYF. The CDR3 coding sequence is TGTGCCAGCAGCTCCCAAAGTGGTACGCAGTATTTT. V is TRBV13 and J is TRBJ2-3, with D unclear. The CDR3 is 12 residues long. Between the trimmed V and J ends, which lost 4 bases and 8 bases, there was a span of 10 bases. CDR1 is PRHDT, CDR2 FYEKMQ, per germline (reference sequence). The whole variable domain, remainder taken from reference TRBV13 and TRBJ2-3, is AAGVIQSPRHLIKEKRETATLKCYPIPRHDTVYWYQQGPGQDPQFLISFYEKMQSDKGSIPDRFSAQQFSDYHSELNMSSLELGDSALYFCASSSQSGTQYFGPGTRLTVL.

The V call is TRBV7-8, the J call TRBJ2-7, with D perhaps TRBD1 or TRBD2 (5 bases each). V was clipped by 6 bases and J by 7 bases, with 28 bases between them. The CDR3 spans 17 residues. Germline V gene sequence: CDR1 SGHVS, CDR2 FQNEAQ. In DNA form, the CDR3 reads TGTGCCAGCAGTTCCCTTTTTTTGACCCCGGGACCGAGGGAGCAGTACTTC. Translation gives CASSSLFLTPGPREQYF.

This clone was counted a few times. The chain couples TRBV9 to TRBJ1-5; D remains ambiguous. In germline, CDR1 is SGDLS, CDR2 YYNGEE. V was clipped by 4 bases and J by 1 base, with 9 bases between them. CDR3 length equals 14 residues. The CDR3 DNA reads TGTGCCAGCAGCCTAGAAGGCAGCAATCAGCCCCAGCATTTT. Translated, it gives CASSLEGSNQPQHF.

The gene calls are TRBV7-9 and TRBJ2-7; D ambiguous. The germline gives CDR1 SEHNR, CDR2 FQNEAQ (reference sequence). Trimming removed 5 bases at V and 2 bases at J, with 10 bases between. CDR3 length equals 13 residues. This CDR3 reads CASSQMGAYEQYF. DNA of the CDR3: TGTGCCAGCAGCCAGATGGGTGCCTACGAGCAGTACTTC.

The chain combines TRBV11-2 with TRBJ2-3; a possible D gene is TRBD2 (6 bases). CDR1 and CDR2 (germline): SGHAT, FQNNGV. The CDR3 is made up of 15 amino acids. Trimming cost V 5 bases and J 4 bases, with 16 bases left between them. In DNA, the CDR3 is TGTGCCAGCAGCACCTACGGGAGTTTCGCAGATACGCAGTATTTT. Its translation: CASSTYGSFADTQYF. Variable domain in full (rest from reference TRBV11-2 and TRBJ2-3): EAGVAQSPRYKIIEKRQSVAFWCNPISGHATLYWYQQILGQGPKLLIQFQNNGVVDDSQLPKDRFSAERLKGVDSTLKIQPAKLEDSAVYLCASSTYGSFADTQYFGPGTRLTVL.

A word on this clone: This sample also contains other DNA sequences that code for the same CDR3. The chain combines TRBV27 with TRBJ1-5; D is uncertain. V was cut by 0 bases and J by 3 bases, with 3 bases left in between. Looked up from germline, CDR1 is MNHEY and CDR2 is SMNVEV (reference sequence). This CDR3 has 13 residues. The CDR3 protein is CASSLSANQPQHF. In nucleotides, the CDR3 is TGTGCCAGCAGTTTATCTGCCAATCAGCCCCAGCATTTT.

This clone appeared a few times. Other DNA sequences of this sample code for an identical CDR3. The chain recombines TRBV6-5 with TRBJ1-1; the D is unclear. In germline, CDR1 is MNHEY, CDR2 SVGAGI. The CDR3 length is 12 residues. Trimming took off 5 bases at V and 1 base at J, with 5 bases between the two ends. CDR3 protein: CASSGGNTEAFF. The CDR3, as DNA: TGTGCCAGCAGTGGAGGGAACACTGAAGCTTTCTTT.

Worth noting for this clone: The same CDR3 arises from other DNA sequences in this sample as well. The chain couples TRBV6-5 to TRBJ2-7, with 9 bases that match TRBD1. The CDR3 extends over 14 amino acids. The germline gives CDR1 MNHEY, CDR2 SVGAGI. The V segment lost 5 bases and the J segment 2 bases; nucleotides outside the gene matches: 4. The CDR3 loop is CASSTGTGTYEQYF. The CDR3 bases are TGTGCCAGCAGTACCGGGACAGGGACCTACGAGCAGTACTTC.

The V gene is TRBV28, the J gene TRBJ2-3, with a tentative D call TRBD2 (5 bases). Looked up from germline, CDR1 is MDHEN and CDR2 is SYDVKM. The CDR3 is 13 amino acids. Trimming pared 6 bases from V and 4 bases from J, leaving 11 bases between. The CDR3 protein is CASRPTSADTQYF. The CDR3 bases are TGTGCCAGCAGACCTACTAGTGCAGATACGCAGTATTTT.

V and J are TRBV27 and TRBJ2-7, with D possibly being TRBD1 or TRBD2 (5 bases each). CDR3 length: 16 amino acids. V shed 7 bases and J shed 0 bases, with 19 bases lying between them. Germline assignment: CDR1 MNHEY and CDR2 SMNVEV (reference sequence). The CDR3 loop is CASTPTGAPSSYEQYF. CDR3 DNA: TGTGCCAGCACCCCAACCGGGGCCCCTAGCTCCTACGAGCAGTACTTC.

Points on this clone: The identical CDR3 is also encoded by other nucleotide sequences in the sample. The genes are TRBV9 and TRBJ2-7, with D possibly TRBD1 on 5 matching bases. The CDR3 sequence is 14 residues long. Germline CDR1 reads SGDLS; CDR2 reads YYNGEE. V was shortened by 2 bases and J by 3 bases, with 12 bases between the two germline ends. The CDR3 here is CASSVEGQNYEQYF. The CDR3 DNA follows: TGTGCCAGCAGCGTTGAAGGACAAAACTACGAGCAGTACTTC.

The V and J genes are TRBV6-5 and TRBJ1-1, with a possible D match to TRBD1 (5 bases). This CDR3 is built from 14 residues. Per germline, CDR1 MNHEY and CDR2 SVGAGI. Trimming left V 6 bases short and J 1 base short, with 12 bases between. The CDR3 DNA sequence: TGTGCCAGCAGCCACGTTGGGGGGAACACTGAAGCTTTCTTT. Translating gives CASSHVGGNTEAFF.

The chain combines TRBV5-6 with TRBJ2-1; tentatively, D is TRBD1 or TRBD2 (5 bases each). Between the trimmed V and J ends, which lost 5 bases and 7 bases, there was a span of 16 bases. The CDR3 extends over 14 amino acids. Germline assignment: CDR1 SGHDT and CDR2 YYEEEE. The CDR3 is CASSSAGSSNEQFF. The CDR3 nucleotides read TGTGCCAGCAGTTCGGCAGGGAGTAGTAATGAGCAGTTCTTC.

The chain employs TRBV6-1 and TRBJ2-1, with a possible D match to TRBD2 (6 bases). V was trimmed by 3 bases and J by 0 bases, leaving 12 bases between them. CDR1 is MNHNS, CDR2 SASEGT, per germline. This CDR3 region has 16 residues. CDR3: CASSDWTTHSYNEQFF. The CDR3 DNA is TGTGCCAGCAGTGATTGGACTACTCACTCCTACAATGAGCAGTTCTTC.

This rearrangement joins TRBV9 to TRBJ2-1; 10 positions agree with TRBD2. The CDR3 is 15 residues long. The germline CDR1 and CDR2 sequences are SGDLS and YYNGEE. The V gene end was trimmed by 0 bases and the J gene end by 4 bases; junction bases not matched to a gene: 1. In DNA, the CDR3 is TGTGCCAGCAGCGTAGAGCGGGAGGGTTACAATGAGCAGTTCTTC. This encodes CASSVEREGYNEQFF.

The gene calls are TRBV30 and TRBJ2-1; no reliable D call. This CDR3 has 15 residues. V lost 0 bases, J lost 0 bases, and 9 bases lay in between. Germline V lookup: CDR1 GTSNPN, CDR2 SVGIG (reference sequence). CDR3 sequence: CAWSVLGISYNEQFF. The CDR3 nucleotides are TGTGCCTGGAGTGTACTGGGTATCTCCTACAATGAGCAGTTCTTC. Filled out from reference TRBV30 and TRBJ2-1, the complete variable domain reads SQTIHQWPATLVQPVGSPLSLECTVEGTSNPNLYWYRQAAGRGLQLLFYSVGIGQISSEVPQNLSASRPQDRQFILSSKKLLLSDSGFYLCAWSVLGISYNEQFFGPGTRLTVL.

V gene TRBV5-6 combines with J gene TRBJ2-6; D tentatively reads TRBD1 or TRBD2 (5 bases each). CDR1 and CDR2 (germline): SGHDT, YYEEEE. Trimming cost V 2 bases and J 0 bases, with 12 bases left between them. This CDR3 has 17 residues. CDR3 bases: TGTGCCAGCAGCTTAGGCAGGGACCTCTCTGGGGCCAACGTCCTGACTTTC. This encodes CASSLGRDLSGANVLTF.